These 17 T cell receptor beta chains originate from one sample sequenced in a study of T cell responses to AZD1222 COVID-19 vaccine. Measured with immunoSEQ multiplex PCR; TCRdb has only the in-frame clones, and not every one. The sample includes some 100,000 clones, around 90% of them seen just once. The starting material was peripheral blood, obtained on day 0 of AZD1222 vaccination. The receptors stem from an adult in good health.

This clone appeared a single time. V is TRBV6-1 and J is TRBJ1-2; 11 bases line up with TRBD1. V lost 2 bases and J lost 5; bases outside the gene matches: 4. Germline V gene data show CDR1 as MNHNS and CDR2 as SASEGT. CDR3 length: 15 amino acids. The DNA of the CDR3 is TGTGCCAGCAGTGAAAGGACAGGGGGCGCGTATGGCTACACCTTC. Translating it yields CASSERTGGAYGYTF.

This chain uses TRBV7-9 with TRBJ2-1; 10 bases map to TRBD2. This CDR3 has 19 amino acids. Germline V gene sequence: CDR1 SEHNR, CDR2 FQNEAQ (reference sequence). J was trimmed by 0 bases and V by 3 bases; bases with no gene match: 11. CDR3 residues: CASSFGVAGGRSSYNEQFF. In DNA, the CDR3 is TGTGCCAGCAGCTTTGGAGTAGCGGGGGGTAGGAGCTCCTACAATGAGCAGTTCTTC. The complete variable domain, with remaining parts taken from reference TRBV7-9 and TRBJ2-1, reads DTGVSQNPRHKITKRGQNVTFRCDPISEHNRLYWYRQTLGQGPEFLTYFQNEAQLEKSRLLSDRFSAERPKGSFSTLEIQRTEQGDSAMYLCASSFGVAGGRSSYNEQFFGPGTRLTVL.

This clone was detected a few times. The CDR3 here is CAWSWTGGLKPQHF. The CDR3 region has the DNA TGTGCCTGGAGTTGGACAGGGGGCTTGAAGCCCCAGCATTTT. The chain carries TRBV30 and TRBJ1-5; 11 bases are shared with TRBD1. With 2 bases clipped from V and 8 bases from J, the junction kept 5 bases outside the gene matches. From germline, CDR1 is GTSNPN and CDR2 SVGIG (reference sequence). The CDR3 is made up of 14 amino acids.

CDR3 region: CASSPGRAMNTEAFF. The CDR3 DNA is TGTGCCAGCTCACCCGGGCGGGCCATGAACACTGAAGCTTTCTTT. This chain joins TRBV18 and TRBJ1-1, with D unresolved. This CDR3 is built from 15 residues. The germline V gene has CDR1 KGHSH and CDR2 LQKENI. With 3 bases removed from V and 0 bases from J, the gap between germline ends came to 11 bases.

The genes are TRBV19 and TRBJ2-7; D is possibly TRBD1 (6 bases). Trimming shortened V by 6 bases and J by 5 bases, and 14 bases separated the two germline ends. This CDR3 is built from 13 residues. CDR1 and CDR2 (germline): LNHDA, SQIVND (reference sequence). The DNA of the CDR3 is TGTGCCAGTAGCCCCCGGGACACTAACGAGCAGTACTTC. This sequence encodes CASSPRDTNEQYF.

The CDR3 DNA is TGTGCCAGCAGTGAAGAACAGGTTTGGGACTATGGCTACACCTTC. Translation: CASSEEQVWDYGYTF. V gene TRBV2 combines with J gene TRBJ1-2; tentatively, D is TRBD1 (5 bases). The CDR3 has 15 residues. CDR1 is SNHLY and CDR2 is FYNNEI in the germline V gene. V shed 1 base and J shed 3 bases, with 12 bases lying between them.

In DNA, the CDR3 is TGTGCCAGCAGTATAGACAGGGGAAAAGGTTACGAGCAGTACTTC. Protein sequence: CASSIDRGKGYEQYF. The chain has TRBV6-5 and TRBJ2-7; 8 nucleotides match TRBD1. The CDR3 has 15 amino acids. Germline V lookup: CDR1 MNHEY, CDR2 SVGAGI. V lost 5 bases, J lost 4 bases, and 10 bases stayed unmatched.

This chain joins TRBV27 and TRBJ1-5; the D gene is possibly TRBD1 (6 bases). Trimming removed 6 bases at V and 11 bases at J, with 20 bases between. CDR3 length: 14 amino acids. Germline V CDR1 and CDR2: MNHEY, SMNVEV (reference sequence). The CDR3 DNA sequence: TGTGCCAGCAGAACCGGGACACCGGTAGGGACCCAGCATTTT. It yields the protein CASRTGTPVGTQHF.

This clone was detected once. V usage is TRBV4-2 and J usage is TRBJ2-5; TRBD2 matches at 9 bases. Trimming cost V 1 base and J 4 bases; bases outside gene matches: 7. Germline V lookup: CDR1 LGHNA, CDR2 YNFKEQ. This CDR3 contains 16 residues. The CDR3 DNA reads as TGTGCCAGCAGCCAAGCCGGCGGGGGGGCAGGAGAGACCCAGTACTTC. Translation: CASSQAGGGAGETQYF.

This clone is a singleton in its sample. The chain is built from TRBV11-3 and TRBJ2-3, with 7 bases identical to TRBD2. From germline, CDR1 is SGHNT and CDR2 YENEEA. The CDR3 covers 15 residues. V shed 5 bases and J 0 bases; nucleotides not matched to a gene: 5. CDR3 loop: CASSAGDSSTDTQYF. CDR3 nucleotide sequence: TGTGCCAGCAGCGCGGGAGACAGCAGCACAGATACGCAGTATTTT. Combining the CDR3 with reference TRBV11-3 and TRBJ2-3 gives the whole variable domain EAGVVQSPRYKIIEKKQPVAFWCNPISGHNTLYWYLQNLGQGPELLIRYENEEAVDDSQLPKDRFSAERLKGVDSTLKIQPAELGDSAVYLCASSAGDSSTDTQYFGPGTRLTVL.

This clone was counted only a few times. This chain links TRBV18 with TRBJ1-5, with a weak D call TRBD1 (6 bases). V lost 3 bases, J lost 5 bases, and 11 bases lay in between. The CDR3 runs 14 residues. The germline gives CDR1 KGHSH, CDR2 LQKENI. CDR3 DNA sequence: TGTGCCAGCTCACCTCTGGCAGGGGATCAGCCCCAGCATTTT. It yields the protein CASSPLAGDQPQHF.

The rearrangement joins TRBV5-1 to TRBJ2-1; 7 nucleotides agree with TRBD1. In germline, CDR1 is SGHRS, CDR2 YFSETQ. J was trimmed by 1 base and V by 0 bases; bases with no gene match: 7. The CDR3 is made up of 17 amino acids. The CDR3 loop reads CASSLAPNRGSYNEQFF. CDR3 DNA sequence: TGCGCCAGCAGCTTGGCCCCTAACAGGGGTTCCTACAATGAGCAGTTCTTC.

CDR3 in DNA: TGTGCCAGCAGTGAATCCATCCTGACTAGCGGGGCAGATACGCAGTATTTT. It specifies CASSESILTSGADTQYF. The V and J genes are TRBV2 and TRBJ2-3; TRBD2 matches 11 bases. J lost 4 bases, V lost 2 bases, and 8 bases had no gene match. The CDR3 extends over 17 amino acids. Germline loops: CDR1 SNHLY, CDR2 FYNNEI.

The chain is built from TRBV5-1 and TRBJ2-1, with D perhaps assigned TRBD1 or TRBD2 (5 bases each). The CDR3 extends over 12 amino acids. Germline CDR1 SGHRS, CDR2 YFSETQ. The V gene lost 4 bases and the J gene lost 9 bases, with 11 bases spanning the gap. The CDR3, as DNA: TGCGCCAGCAGCGGGGGATGGAGTGAGCAGTTCTTC. Protein: CASSGGWSEQFF.

This chain connects TRBV5-6 to TRBJ2-3, with 7 bases matching TRBD2. The CDR3 totals 15 residues. The germline CDR1 and CDR2 sequences are SGHDT and YYEEEE. J lost 5 bases, V lost 6 bases, and 12 bases had no gene match. The CDR3 loop reads CASNYGREWGDTQYF. DNA of the CDR3: TGTGCCAGCAACTATGGGCGGGAGTGGGGAGATACGCAGTATTTT.

The rearrangement uses TRBV5-1 and TRBJ1-2; 10 positions agree with TRBD1. Germline-derived CDR1 and CDR2 are SGHRS and YFSETQ. V lost 4 bases and J lost 8; bases outside the gene matches: 8. The CDR3 sequence is 14 residues long. The CDR3 reads CASSRGQGERGYTF. The CDR3 DNA follows: TGCGCCAGCAGCCGCGGACAGGGGGAACGAGGCTACACCTTC.

This chain links TRBV3-1 (or the pseudogene TRBV3-2) with TRBJ1-2; D call uncertain. The CDR3 consists of 13 residues. CDR1 and CDR2 from the germline V gene are LGHDT and YNNKEL (reference sequence). Trimming stripped 3 bases from V and 2 bases from J, with 7 bases between. The CDR3 loop is CASSQSENYGYTF. CDR3 coding DNA: TGTGCCAGCAGCCAGTCCGAGAACTATGGCTACACCTTC.